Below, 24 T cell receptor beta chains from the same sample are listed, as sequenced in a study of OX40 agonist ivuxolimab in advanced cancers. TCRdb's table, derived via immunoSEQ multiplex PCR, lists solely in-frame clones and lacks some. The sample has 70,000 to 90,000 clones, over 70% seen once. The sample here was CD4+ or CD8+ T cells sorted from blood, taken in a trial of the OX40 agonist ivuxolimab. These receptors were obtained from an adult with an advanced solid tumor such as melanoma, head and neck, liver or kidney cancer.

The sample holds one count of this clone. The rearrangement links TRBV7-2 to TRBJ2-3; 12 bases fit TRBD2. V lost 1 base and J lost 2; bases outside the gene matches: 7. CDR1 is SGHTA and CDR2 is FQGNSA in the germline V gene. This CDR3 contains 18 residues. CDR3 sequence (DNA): TGTGCCAGCAGCTTAGTCCTGCTAGCGGGAGGGTACACAGATACGCAGTATTTT. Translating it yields CASSLVLLAGGYTDTQYF.

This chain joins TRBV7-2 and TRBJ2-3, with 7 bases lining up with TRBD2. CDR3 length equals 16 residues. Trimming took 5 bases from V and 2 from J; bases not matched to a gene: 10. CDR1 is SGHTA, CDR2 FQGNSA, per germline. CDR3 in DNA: TGTGCCAGCAGCCCCCCAGCGGGGATGTTCACAGATACGCAGTATTTT. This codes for CASSPPAGMFTDTQYF. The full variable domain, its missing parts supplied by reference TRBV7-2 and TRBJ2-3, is GAGVSQSPSNKVTEKGKDVELRCDPISGHTALYWYRQSLGQGLEFLIYFQGNSAPDKSGLPSDRFSAERTGGSVSTLTIQRTQQEDSAVYLCASSPPAGMFTDTQYFGPGTRLTVL.

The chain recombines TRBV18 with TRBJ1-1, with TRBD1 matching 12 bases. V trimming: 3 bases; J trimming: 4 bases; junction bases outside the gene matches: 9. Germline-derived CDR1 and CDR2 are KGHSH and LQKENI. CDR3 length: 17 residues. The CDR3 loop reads CASSPGTGGPRPTEAFF. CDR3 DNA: TGTGCCAGCTCACCGGGGACAGGGGGCCCTCGGCCCACTGAAGCTTTCTTT.

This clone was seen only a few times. This CDR3 reads CASSWGRDPYNEQFF. For the CDR3, the DNA is TGTGCCAGCAGCTGGGGCAGGGATCCTTATAATGAGCAGTTCTTC. The chain carries TRBV5-6 and TRBJ2-1, with D possibly matching TRBD1 (5 bases). The germline V gene encodes CDR1 SGHDT and CDR2 YYEEEE. V was clipped by 3 bases and J by 7 bases, with 17 bases between them. The CDR3 contains 15 residues.

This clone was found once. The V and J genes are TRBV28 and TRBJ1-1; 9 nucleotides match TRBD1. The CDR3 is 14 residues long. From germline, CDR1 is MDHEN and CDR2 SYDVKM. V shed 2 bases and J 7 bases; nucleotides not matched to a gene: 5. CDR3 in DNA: TGTGCCAGCAGTTTAGCCACAGGGGGCATTGAAGCTTTCTTT. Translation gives CASSLATGGIEAFF.

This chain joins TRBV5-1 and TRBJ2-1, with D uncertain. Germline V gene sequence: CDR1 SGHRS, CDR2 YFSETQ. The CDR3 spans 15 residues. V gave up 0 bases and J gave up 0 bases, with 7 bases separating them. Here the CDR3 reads CASSLERISYNEQFF. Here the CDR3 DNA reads TGCGCCAGCAGCTTGGAAAGAATCTCCTACAATGAGCAGTTCTTC.

Written as DNA, the CDR3 is TGTGCCAGCAGAGGAACAGCCCCCAATGAAAAACTGTTTTTT. As protein: CASRGTAPNEKLFF. The chain links TRBV2 to TRBJ1-4; D is ambiguous. Germline CDR1 SNHLY, CDR2 FYNNEI. This CDR3 contains 14 residues. Trimming left V 6 bases short and J 5 bases short, with 13 bases between.

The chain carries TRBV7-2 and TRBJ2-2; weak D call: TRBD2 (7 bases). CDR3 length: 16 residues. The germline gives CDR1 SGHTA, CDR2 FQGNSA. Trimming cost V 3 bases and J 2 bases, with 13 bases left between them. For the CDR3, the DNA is TGTGCCAGCAGCTTCGGGGGGCAGGGAAACACCGGGGAGCTGTTTTTT. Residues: CASSFGGQGNTGELFF.

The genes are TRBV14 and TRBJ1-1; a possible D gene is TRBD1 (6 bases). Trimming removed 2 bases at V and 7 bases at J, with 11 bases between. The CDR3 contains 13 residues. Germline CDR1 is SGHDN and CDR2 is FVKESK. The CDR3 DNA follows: TGTGCCAGCAGCCAAAGTCGCAGGGGTGAAGCTTTCTTT. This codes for CASSQSRRGEAFF.

This CDR3 is CASSKSPDGATDTQYF. The CDR3 DNA reads as TGTGCCAGCTCAAAAAGCCCCGATGGGGCGACAGATACGCAGTATTTT. The chain has TRBV27 and TRBJ2-3, with D possibly TRBD1 on 5 matching bases. Germline lookup yields CDR1 MNHEY and CDR2 SMNVEV (reference sequence). Trimming cost V 8 bases and J 3 bases, with 21 bases left between them. The CDR3 totals 16 residues.

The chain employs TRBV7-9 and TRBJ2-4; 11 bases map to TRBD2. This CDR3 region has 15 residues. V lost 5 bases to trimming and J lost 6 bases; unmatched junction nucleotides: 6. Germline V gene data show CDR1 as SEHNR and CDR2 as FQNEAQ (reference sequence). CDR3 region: CASSQNSGRGNIQYF. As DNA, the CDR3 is TGTGCCAGCAGCCAAAATAGCGGGAGGGGAAACATTCAGTACTTC.

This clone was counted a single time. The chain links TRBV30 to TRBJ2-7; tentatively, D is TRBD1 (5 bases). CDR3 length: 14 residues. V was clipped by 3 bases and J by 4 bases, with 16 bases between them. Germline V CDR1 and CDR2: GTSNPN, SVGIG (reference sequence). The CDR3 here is CAWRDIPASYEQYF. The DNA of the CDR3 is TGTGCCTGGAGGGACATCCCCGCTTCTTACGAGCAGTACTTC.

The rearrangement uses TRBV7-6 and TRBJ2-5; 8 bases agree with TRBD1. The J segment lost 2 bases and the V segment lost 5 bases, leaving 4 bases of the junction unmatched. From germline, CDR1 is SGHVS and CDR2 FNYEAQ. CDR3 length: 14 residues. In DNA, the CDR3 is TGTGCCAGCAGCGTTAGGACAGGGCAAGAGACCCAGTACTTC. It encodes CASSVRTGQETQYF. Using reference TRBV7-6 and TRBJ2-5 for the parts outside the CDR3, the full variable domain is GAGVSQSPRYKVTKRGQDVALRCDPISGHVSLYWYRQALGQGPEFLTYFNYEAQQDKSGLPNDRFSAERPEGSISTLTIQRTEQRDSAMYRCASSVRTGQETQYFGPGTRLLVL.

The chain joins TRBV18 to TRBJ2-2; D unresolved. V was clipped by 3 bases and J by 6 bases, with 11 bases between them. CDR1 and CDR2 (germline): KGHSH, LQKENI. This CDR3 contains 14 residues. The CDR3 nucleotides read TGTGCCAGCTCACCGGCGGTTGGCCCCGGGGAGCTGTTTTTT. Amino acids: CASSPAVGPGELFF.

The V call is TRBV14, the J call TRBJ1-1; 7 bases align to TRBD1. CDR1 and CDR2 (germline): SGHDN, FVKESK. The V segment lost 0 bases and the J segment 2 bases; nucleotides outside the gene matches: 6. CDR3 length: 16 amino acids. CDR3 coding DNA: TGTGCCAGCAGCCAAGACACGGGACAGTTAAACACTGAAGCTTTCTTT. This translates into CASSQDTGQLNTEAFF.

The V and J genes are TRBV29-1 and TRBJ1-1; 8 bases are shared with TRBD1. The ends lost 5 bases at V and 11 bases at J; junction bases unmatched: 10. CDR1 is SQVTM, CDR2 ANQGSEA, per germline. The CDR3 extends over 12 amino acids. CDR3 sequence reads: CSVFGQGDFAFF. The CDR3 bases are TGCAGCGTTTTCGGACAGGGTGATTTCGCTTTCTTT.

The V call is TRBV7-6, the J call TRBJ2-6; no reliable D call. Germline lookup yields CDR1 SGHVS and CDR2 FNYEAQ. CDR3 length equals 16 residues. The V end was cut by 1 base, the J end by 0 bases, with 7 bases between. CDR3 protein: CASSLGRHSGANVLTF. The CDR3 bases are TGTGCCAGCAGCTTAGGGCGCCACTCTGGGGCCAACGTCCTGACTTTC.

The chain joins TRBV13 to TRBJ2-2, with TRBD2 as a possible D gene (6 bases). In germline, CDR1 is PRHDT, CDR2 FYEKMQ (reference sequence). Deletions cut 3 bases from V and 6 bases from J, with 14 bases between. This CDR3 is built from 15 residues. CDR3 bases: TGTGCCAGCAGCTTCCGACTAGGTAGTGCCGGGGAGCTGTTTTTT. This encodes CASSFRLGSAGELFF.

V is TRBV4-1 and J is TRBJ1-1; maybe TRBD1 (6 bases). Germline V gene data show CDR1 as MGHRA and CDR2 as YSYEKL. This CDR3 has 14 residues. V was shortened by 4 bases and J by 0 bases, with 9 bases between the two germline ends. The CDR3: CASSRDRMNTEAFF. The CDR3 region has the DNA TGCGCCAGCAGCCGAGACAGGATGAACACTGAAGCTTTCTTT.

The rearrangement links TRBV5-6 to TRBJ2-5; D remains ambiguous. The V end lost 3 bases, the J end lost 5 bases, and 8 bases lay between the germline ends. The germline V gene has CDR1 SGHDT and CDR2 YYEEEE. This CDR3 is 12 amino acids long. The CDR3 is CASSSPRETQYF. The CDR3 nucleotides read TGTGCCAGCAGCTCGCCCAGGGAGACCCAGTACTTC.

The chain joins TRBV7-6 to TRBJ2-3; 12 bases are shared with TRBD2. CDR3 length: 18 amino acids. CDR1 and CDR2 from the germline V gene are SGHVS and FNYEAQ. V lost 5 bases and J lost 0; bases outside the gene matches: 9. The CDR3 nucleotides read TGTGCCAGCAGCCGTTCGGGACTAGCGGGTTCTAGCACAGATACGCAGTATTTT. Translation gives CASSRSGLAGSSTDTQYF.

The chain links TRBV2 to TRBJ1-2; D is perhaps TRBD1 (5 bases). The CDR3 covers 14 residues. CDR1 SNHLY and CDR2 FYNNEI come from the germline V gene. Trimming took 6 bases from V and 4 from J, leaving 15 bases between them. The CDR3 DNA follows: TGTGCCAGCAGGCCGCGGGACTTTCCCTATGGCTACACCTTC. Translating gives CASRPRDFPYGYTF.

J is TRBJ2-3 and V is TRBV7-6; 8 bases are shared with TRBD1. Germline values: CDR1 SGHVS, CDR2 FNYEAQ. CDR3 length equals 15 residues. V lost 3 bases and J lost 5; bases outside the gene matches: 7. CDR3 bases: TGTGCCAGCAGCTTGGGGACAGGAAAAGTAGATACGCAGTATTTT. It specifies CASSLGTGKVDTQYF.

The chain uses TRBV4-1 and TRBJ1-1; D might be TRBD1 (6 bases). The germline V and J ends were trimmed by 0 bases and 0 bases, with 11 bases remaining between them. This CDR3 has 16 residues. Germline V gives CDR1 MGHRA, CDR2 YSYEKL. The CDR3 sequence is CASSQDKTGMNTEAFF. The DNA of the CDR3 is TGCGCCAGCAGCCAAGACAAAACAGGGATGAACACTGAAGCTTTCTTT.